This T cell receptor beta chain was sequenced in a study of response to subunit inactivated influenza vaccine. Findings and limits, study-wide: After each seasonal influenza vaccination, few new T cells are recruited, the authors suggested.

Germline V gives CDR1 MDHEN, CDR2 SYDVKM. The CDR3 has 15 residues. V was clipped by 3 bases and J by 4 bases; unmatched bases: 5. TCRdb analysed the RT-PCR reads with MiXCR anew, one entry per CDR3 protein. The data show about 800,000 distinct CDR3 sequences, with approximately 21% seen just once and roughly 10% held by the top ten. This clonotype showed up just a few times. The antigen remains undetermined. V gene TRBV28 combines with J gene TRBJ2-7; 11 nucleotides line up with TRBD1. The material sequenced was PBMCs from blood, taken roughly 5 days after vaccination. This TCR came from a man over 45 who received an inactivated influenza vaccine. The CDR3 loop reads CASSLFRDRGYEQYF. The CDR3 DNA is TGTGCCAGCAGTTTGTTCCGGGACAGGGGGTACGAGCAGTACTTC.